The 3 T cell receptor beta chains below all came from one sample that was sequenced in a study of T cell responses to AZD1222 COVID-19 vaccine. This table comes from immunoSEQ multiplex PCR, and its TCRdb copy is limited to in-frame clones, with some not included. Of over 150,000 clones listed, 88% are singletons. The sample consisted of peripheral blood, taken 28 days after the second AZD1222 dose. All receptors come from an adult who received the AZD1222 COVID-19 vaccine.

The rearrangement uses TRBV30 and TRBJ1-2; 7 positions match TRBD1. This CDR3 comprises 12 residues. Germline V gene data show CDR1 as GTSNPN and CDR2 as SVGIG (reference sequence). V gave up 0 bases and J gave up 5 bases; unmatched junction bases: 0. The CDR3 is CAWSVQGYGYTF. As DNA, the CDR3 is TGTGCCTGGAGTGTACAGGGGTATGGCTACACCTTC.

The chain links TRBV29-1 to TRBJ2-7; TRBD1 might be the D (6 bases). V was shortened by 1 base and J by 6 bases, with 13 bases between the two germline ends. CDR1 and CDR2 (germline): SQVTM, ANQGSEA. The CDR3 spans 13 residues. Here the CDR3 reads CSVEVARTAEQYF. The CDR3 nucleotides read TGCAGCGTTGAAGTCGCACGGACAGCCGAGCAGTACTTC.

The V gene is TRBV10-1, the J gene TRBJ2-7; a weak D match, TRBD1 (6 bases). CDR3 length equals 15 residues. Germline V CDR1 and CDR2: WNHNN, SYGVQD (reference sequence). The germline V and J ends were trimmed by 6 bases and 1 base, with 16 bases remaining between them. Written as DNA, the CDR3 is TGCGCCAGCAGCTCATCTTACAGGGTATCCTACGAGCAGTACTTC. Amino acids: CASSSSYRVSYEQYF.